These T cell receptor beta chains were read from a single sample in a study of T cell changes during pregnancy in multiple sclerosis. Assay: immunoSEQ multiplex PCR; the TCRdb copy retains only in-frame clones and omits some. The sample includes about 40,000 clones, more than 85% of them seen just once. This material consisted of CD8+ T cells from peripheral blood mononuclear cells, taken in the first trimester of pregnancy. Receptors were obtained from a female donor with multiple sclerosis, enrolled in a pregnancy study. CDR3s include the opening cysteine and the closing phenylalanine or tryptophan. Fields, in order: CDR3 length, V gene, J gene, clone size, D gene, CDR3 DNA, CDR3 protein. D genes are given only for firm matches. Not every row has a clone size; where given, it reads once, few, many or a size class.

>13|TRBV7-3|TRBJ1-1|NA|NA
TGTGCCAGCAGCTTAGAGGAGAACACTGAAGCTTTCTTT
CASSLEENTEAFF
>12|TRBV9|TRBJ1-1|NA|NA
TGTGCCAGCAGCGTAGTTTCGGGGGAAGCTTTCTTT
CASSVVSGEAFF
>15|TRBV29-1|TRBJ1-1|NA|TRBD1
TGCAGCGTTGACCGGGACAGATTTATAGACACTGAAGCTTTCTTT
CSVDRDRFIDTEAFF
>14|TRBV5-4|TRBJ1-1|NA|NA
TGTGCCAGCAGCTACAACGTAATGAACACTGAAGCTTTCTTT
CASSYNVMNTEAFF
>15|TRBV6-4|TRBJ2-1|NA|TRBD2
TGTGCCAGCAGTGATCGACTAGCGGGGAGTAATGAGCAGTTCTTC
CASSDRLAGSNEQFF
>14|TRBV27|TRBJ1-5|NA|NA
TGTGCCACCGGAGGACTATCTAGCAATCAGCCCCAGCATTTT
CATGGLSSNQPQHF
>14|TRBV29-1|TRBJ1-2|NA|NA
TGCAGCGTTGCGGCTCCGGAACTAGGCTATGGCTACACCTTC
CSVAAPELGYGYTF
>14|TRBV9|TRBJ2-1|NA|TRBD2
TGTGCCAGCGCGGGGGGTGGGTACTACAATGAGCAGTTCTTC
CASAGGGYYNEQFF
>15|TRBV6-5|TRBJ1-1|NA|TRBD1
TGTGCCAGCGGCCCCGAGGGACAGGGATGGACTGAAGCTTTCTTT
CASGPEGQGWTEAFF
>14|TRBV4-2|TRBJ2-3|NA|NA
TGTGCCAGCAGCCAAGGGCAGGACACAGATACGCAGTATTTT
CASSQGQDTDTQYF
>14|TRBV6-5|TRBJ2-7|NA|NA
TGTGCCAGCAGTTATTTCGGGGGAGCCTACGAGCAGTACTTC
CASSYFGGAYEQYF
>13|TRBV29-1|TRBJ2-5|NA|NA
TGCAGCGTTGGACAACAGCTACAAGAGACCCAGTACTTC
CSVGQQLQETQYF
>10|TRBV2|TRBJ2-5|NA|NA
TGTGCCAGCATGTCGGAGACCCAGTACTTC
CASMSETQYF
>14|TRBV5-1|TRBJ1-1|NA|TRBD1
TGCGCCAGCAGCTTGGCTCAGGGGGGAACTGAAGCTTTCTTT
CASSLAQGGTEAFF
>17|TRBV4-2|TRBJ2-7|NA|TRBD1
TGTGCCAGCAGCCAAGATGGCGAGGGACAGGGTATAGGCGAGCAGTACTTC
CASSQDGEGQGIGEQYF
>13|TRBV7-3|TRBJ1-1|NA|NA
TGTGCCAGCAGCGCGGGCACACCCCTTGAAGCTTTCTTT
CASSAGTPLEAFF
>15|TRBV5-5|TRBJ2-3|NA|NA
TGTGCCAGCAGCTTGGTTGCCGAAGCGACAGATACGCAGTATTTT
CASSLVAEATDTQYF
>14|TRBV7-6|TRBJ2-7|NA|TRBD2
TGTGCCAGCAGTCGGACTAGCGGGGACTACGAGCAGTACTTC
CASSRTSGDYEQYF
>18|TRBV5-1|TRBJ1-6|NA|NA
TGCGCCAGCAGATGGACGCTCAAAGCTCTGCGTCGGGGTTCACCCCTCCACTTT
CASRWTLKALRRGSPLHF
>14|TRBV9|TRBJ1-2|NA|NA
TGTGCCAGCAGCGGGGGCGGAGCTAACTATGGCTACACCTTC
CASSGGGANYGYTF
>15|TRBV9|TRBJ2-1|few|NA
TGTGCCAGCAGCGAGGGTGGGGGGGGCCACAATGAGCAGTTCTTC
CASSEGGGGHNEQFF
>15|TRBV14|TRBJ1-2|NA|TRBD1
TGTGCCAGCAGCCCGGGCAGGGGGCTTAACTATGGCTACACCTTC
CASSPGRGLNYGYTF
>16|TRBV19|TRBJ2-3|NA|TRBD1
TGTGCCAGTAGTATAGGGGGGACAGCTAGCACAGATACGCAGTATTTT
CASSIGGTASTDTQYF
>13|TRBV19|TRBJ2-5|NA|NA
TGTGCCAGTAGTTTCCGGGTCCAAGAGACCCAGTACTTC
CASSFRVQETQYF
>14|TRBV13|TRBJ2-7|NA|NA
TGTGCCAGCAGCGTTACGACAGGTTACTACGAGCAGTACTTC
CASSVTTGYYEQYF
>15|TRBV29-1|TRBJ2-1|NA|NA
TGCAGCGCCCCCGCTCGGGGGACCTCCTACAATGAGCAGTTCTTC
CSAPARGTSYNEQFF
>13|TRBV7-9|TRBJ2-7|NA|NA
TGTGCCAGCTCCCCACAGGGTAGGTACGAGCAGTACTTC
CASSPQGRYEQYF
>15|TRBV5-8|TRBJ1-1|NA|NA
TGTGCCAGCAGCTTGGGTAAAAGGGGATGGGGAGAAGCTTTCTTT
CASSLGKRGWGEAFF
>12|TRBV19|TRBJ1-2|NA|NA
TGTGCCAGCGTAACAGCTAACTATGGCTACACCTTC
CASVTANYGYTF
>14|TRBV29-1|TRBJ2-2|NA|NA
TGCAGCGTTCACAGGGTGGGGAACACCGGGGAGCTGTTTTTT
CSVHRVGNTGELFF
>14|TRBV2|TRBJ1-4|NA|NA
TGTGCCAGCAGCCCGGACGGACTGAATGAAAAACTGTTTTTT
CASSPDGLNEKLFF
>15|TRBV9|TRBJ2-3|once|TRBD2
TGTGCCAGCAGCGCGAGCGGGGGGGCCGTAGATACGCAGTATTTT
CASSASGGAVDTQYF
>15|TRBV6-1|TRBJ2-2|NA|TRBD1
TGTGCCAGCATAGGGGGACAGGGGCACACCGGGGAGCTGTTTTTT
CASIGGQGHTGELFF
>14|TRBV11-2|TRBJ2-5|NA|TRBD2
TGTGCCAGCAGCCTGGGAGGGAGTTCGGAGACCCAGTACTTC
CASSLGGSSETQYF
>17|TRBV4-1|TRBJ1-1|NA|TRBD1
TGCGCCAGCAGCCAAGTAACAGGGGTGGATCGGTACACTGAAGCTTTCTTT
CASSQVTGVDRYTEAFF
>14|TRBV6-1|TRBJ1-5|NA|TRBD1
TGTGCCAGCAGTGAACTGACAGGGCCCCAGCCCCAGCATTTT
CASSELTGPQPQHF
>17|TRBV11-2|TRBJ2-1|NA|TRBD2
TGTGCCAGCAGCTTAGACAGCGGGGGGAGCTCCTACAATGAGCAGTTCTTC
CASSLDSGGSSYNEQFF
>15|TRBV15|TRBJ1-5|NA|NA
TGTGCCACCAGCACCTATAGACAGACAAATCAGCCCCAGCATTTT
CATSTYRQTNQPQHF
>13|TRBV13|TRBJ1-1|NA|NA
TGTGCCAGCAAAACAGGGACGAACACTGAAGCTTTCTTT
CASKTGTNTEAFF
>16|TRBV9|TRBJ1-6|NA|NA
TGTGCCAGCAGCGTTGACAGGACCCCTGGGAATTCACCCCTCCACTTT
CASSVDRTPGNSPLHF